The T cell receptor (beta chain) described here comes from a study of blood T cells in healthy people across ages. A second PCR of roughly 7 to 11 cycles used a sample-barcoded 5' primer and a J-beta primer mix. Using its own MiXCR run on the 5' RACE reads, TCRdb lists one record per CDR3 protein. The profile shows some 1.8 million distinct CDR3 sequences, about 39% of them singletons. Germline V CDR1 and CDR2: MNHNY, SVGAGI (reference sequence). The CDR3 extends over 14 amino acids. In its sample, this clonotype was seen a few times. J is TRBJ1-4 and V is TRBV6-6; D is ambiguous. Sequencing input: blood. The clonotype originates from a human donor in good health. The CDR3 nucleotides are TGTGCTACCACACGGACCACCGGCAAGGAAAAACTGTTTTTT. As protein: CATTRTTGKEKLFF.